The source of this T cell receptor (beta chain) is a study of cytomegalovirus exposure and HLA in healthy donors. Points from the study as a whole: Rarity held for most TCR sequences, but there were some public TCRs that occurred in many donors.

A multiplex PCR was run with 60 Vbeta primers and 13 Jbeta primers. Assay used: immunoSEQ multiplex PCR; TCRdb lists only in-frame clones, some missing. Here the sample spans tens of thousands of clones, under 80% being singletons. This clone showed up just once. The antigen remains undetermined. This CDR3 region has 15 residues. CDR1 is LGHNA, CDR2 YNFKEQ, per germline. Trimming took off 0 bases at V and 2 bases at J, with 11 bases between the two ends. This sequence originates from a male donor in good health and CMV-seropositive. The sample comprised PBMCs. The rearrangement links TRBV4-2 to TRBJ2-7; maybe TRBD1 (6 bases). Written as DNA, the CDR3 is TGTGCCAGCAGCCAAGATCCGACAGGTACCTACGAGCAGTACTTC. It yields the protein CASSQDPTGTYEQYF.